The source of this T cell receptor (beta chain) is a study of cytomegalovirus exposure and HLA in healthy donors. Study-level points and caveats: Productive rates of about 87% or about 30% were seen for most TCR beta V segments in an earlier analysis.

Both 60 Vbeta primers and 13 Jbeta primers went into the PCR. Assay used: immunoSEQ multiplex PCR; TCRdb lists only in-frame clones, some missing. The repertoire holds about 130,000 clones, less than 90% seen once, with about 1.6% in the top ten. Each of the donors was a healthy bone marrow donor. Comments on this clone: Its cognate antigen is unknown.

After removal of 8 bases from V and 5 bases from J, the junction contained 7 bases not matched to a gene. This CDR3 comprises 13 residues. From germline, CDR1 is MDHEN and CDR2 SYDVKM. V is TRBV28 and J is TRBJ1-1; 8 bases fit TRBD1. Sequencing input: PBMCs. The clonotype was recovered from a man in his forties in good health and CMV-seronegative. The CDR3 coding sequence is TGTGCCAGCGAGTGGACAGGGAAAACTGAAGCTTTCTTT. Amino acids: CASEWTGKTEAFF.